This paragraph covers one T cell receptor beta chain sequence. These data come from a study of shared clonotypes between healthy human individuals. Repertoires were generated with immunoSEQ multiplex PCR, while TCRdb's copy carries only in-frame clones and drops some. Of around 2.1 million clones in the sample, approximately 96% were seen once. The CDR3 contains 15 residues. Germline lookup yields CDR1 MNHNY and CDR2 SVGAGI (reference sequence). V shed 2 bases and J 7 bases; nucleotides not matched to a gene: 8. Division of CD4+ cells produced a CD45RA+ naive subset and a CD45RA-negative memory subset.

This TCR derives from a man aged 18 to 35 in good health. The sample comprised naive CD4+ T cells sorted from blood. Noted subset: CD45RA+ positively selected. The chain joins TRBV6-6 to TRBJ1-5, with 7 nucleotides matching TRBD1. The CDR3 DNA reads as TGTGCCAGCAGTTACGGACAGGAGAGGGGACAGCCCCAGCATTTT. It specifies CASSYGQERGQPQHF.